These 22 T cell receptor beta chains share one sample of origin, sequenced in a study of T-cell reconstitution after alpha-beta-depleted transplantation in children. Unique molecular identifiers were built into the TCRbeta library. From the PCR reads, TCRdb called clonotypes with MiXCR, one entry per CDR3 protein. The table lists roughly 220,000 distinct CDR3 sequences, 7.5% to 9.5% of them singletons. This material consisted of PBMCs, mostly from graft donor cells, taken 360 days after TCRalphabeta/CD19-depleted stem cell transplant. These receptors all come from a male patient aged 2-9 years who had a stem cell transplant for acute myeloid leukemia, so the T cells may come from the graft donor.

The chain joins TRBV7-9 to TRBJ2-7; 8 bases match TRBD1. V lost 1 base and J lost 9; bases outside the gene matches: 5. Germline V gene lookup returns CDR1 SEHNR and CDR2 FQNEAQ (reference sequence). The CDR3 is 13 amino acids. CDR3 DNA sequence: TGTGCCAGCAGCTTAGATTCCGGGACAGGGCAGTACGTC. Protein: CASSLDSGTGQYV.

The V call is TRBV20-1, the J call TRBJ2-5, with a weak D call TRBD2 (5 bases). The CDR3 has 14 residues. CDR1 DFQATT and CDR2 SNEGSKA come from the germline V gene (reference sequence). V lost 3 bases to trimming and J lost 1 base, with 12 bases between them. CDR3 coding DNA: TGCAGTGCTAGCGGGGAAAATTCCCAAGAGACCCAGTACTTC. It encodes CSASGENSQETQYF.

This sequence joins TRBV5-1 and TRBJ2-7; D not resolved. From germline, CDR1 is SGHRS and CDR2 YFSETQ. The germline V and J ends were trimmed by 1 base and 0 bases, with 11 bases remaining between them. This CDR3 spans 15 amino acids. The CDR3 protein is CASSLMALASYEQYF. The CDR3 nucleotides read TGCGCCAGCAGCTTGATGGCCTTAGCCTCCTACGAGCAGTACTTC.

The V and J genes are TRBV6-5 and TRBJ1-2; D ambiguous. V lost 0 bases and J 5 bases, leaving 19 bases between the germline ends. Germline-derived CDR1 and CDR2 are MNHEY and SVGAGI. CDR3 length: 17 amino acids. In DNA, the CDR3 is TGTGCCAGCAGTTACTCCCACCCACGATCCTCCGGGTATGGCTACACCTTC. The encoded protein is CASSYSHPRSSGYGYTF.

This clonotype was found many times. J is TRBJ2-7 and V is TRBV20-1; D may match TRBD1 or TRBD2 (5 bases each). Trimming left V 3 bases short and J 4 bases short, with 13 bases between. This CDR3 region has 13 residues. Germline V gives CDR1 DFQATT, CDR2 SNEGSKA (reference sequence). The DNA for the CDR3 is TGCAGTGCTAGCGTCAGGGAGAGGTACGAGCAGTACTTC. It yields the protein CSASVRERYEQYF.

This clonotype was observed at least ten times. The chain recombines TRBV5-1 with TRBJ2-1, with D hard to call. CDR1 and CDR2 (germline): SGHRS, YFSETQ. V lost 4 bases to trimming and J lost 6 bases, with 8 bases between them. The CDR3 extends over 12 amino acids. DNA of the CDR3: TGCGCCAGCAGCCGTTCAGGCAATGAGCAGTTCTTC. This translates into CASSRSGNEQFF.

In this sample, this clonotype turned up many times. V is TRBV4-3 and J is TRBJ2-2; 8 nucleotides align to TRBD1. The CDR3 sequence is 14 residues long. V dropped 4 bases and J dropped 7; count of bases not matched to a gene: 5. Germline V gene sequence: CDR1 LGHNA, CDR2 YSLEER. CDR3 sequence (DNA): TGCGCCAGCAGCCGGAGGACAGGGCACGGGGAGCTGTTTTTT. Residues: CASSRRTGHGELFF.

This clonotype occurred a few times. This chain joins TRBV12-5 and TRBJ2-3, with TRBD2 as a possible D gene (5 bases). Trimming took 4 bases from V and 2 from J, leaving 22 bases between them. This CDR3 has 18 residues. CDR1 and CDR2 from the germline V gene are LGHNT and FRNRAP. CDR3: CASGSPKKDSAHTDTQYF. CDR3 DNA sequence: TGTGCTAGTGGTTCCCCAAAAAAGGACTCAGCCCACACAGATACGCAGTATTTT.

V usage is TRBV20-1 and J usage is TRBJ1-4; D is undetermined. Germline V gene data show CDR1 as DFQATT and CDR2 as SNEGSKA (reference sequence). The CDR3 is made up of 15 amino acids. V lost 3 bases, J lost 3 bases, and 14 bases lay in between. The CDR3 protein is CSAREEAHSNEKLFF. The DNA of the CDR3 is TGCAGTGCTAGGGAAGAGGCGCACTCTAATGAAAAACTGTTTTTT.

There are many counts of this clonotype. J is TRBJ2-3 and V is TRBV4-1, with 9 bases aligning to TRBD1. Unmatched junction bases numbered 3, after V lost 3 bases and J lost 5 bases. The CDR3 length is 14 residues. CDR1 is MGHRA and CDR2 is YSYEKL in the germline V gene. This chain's CDR3 is CASSHGTGRDTQYF. CDR3 nucleotides: TGCGCCAGCAGCCACGGGACAGGGCGAGATACGCAGTATTTT.

In this sample, this clonotype turned up a few times. CDR3 in amino acids: CASSFSRTHLGTDTQYF. In DNA, the CDR3 is TGTGCCAGCAGCTTCTCCCGGACCCATCTCGGCACAGATACGCAGTATTTT. The chain uses TRBV7-9 and TRBJ2-3; D is undetermined. CDR3 length equals 17 residues. V lost 3 bases and J lost 1, with 17 bases in between. Germline values: CDR1 SEHNR, CDR2 FQNEAQ (reference sequence). Variable domain in full (rest from reference TRBV7-9 and TRBJ2-3): DTGVSQNPRHKITKRGQNVTFRCDPISEHNRLYWYRQTLGQGPEFLTYFQNEAQLEKSRLLSDRFSAERPKGSFSTLEIQRTEQGDSAMYLCASSFSRTHLGTDTQYFGPGTRLTVL.

V gene TRBV27 combines with J gene TRBJ2-7; 11 bases map to TRBD1. Germline V gene sequence: CDR1 MNHEY, CDR2 SMNVEV (reference sequence). The CDR3 consists of 17 residues. V dropped 0 bases and J dropped 3; count of bases not matched to a gene: 7. CDR3 sequence: CASSLSSGDRGIYEQYF. In DNA, the CDR3 is TGTGCCAGCAGTTTATCATCAGGGGACAGGGGGATCTACGAGCAGTACTTC.

For this clonotype: No conserved phenylalanine or tryptophan is present at the end of the CDR3, so a read error is the likely explanation. The gene calls are TRBV4-1 and TRBJ1-1; TRBD1 matches 10 bases. Trimming took 0 bases from V and 4 from J; bases not matched to a gene: 14. The germline V gene encodes CDR1 MGHRA and CDR2 YSYEKL. The CDR3 runs 19 residues. The CDR3 DNA sequence: TGCGCCAGCAGCCAAGACTTAGCCGGGACAGGGGTTTTCGGCACTGAAGCTTTCGTT. It is translated as CASSQDLAGTGVFGTEAFV.

This clonotype came up many times. The rearrangement uses TRBV10-3 and TRBJ2-7, with no clear D. CDR3 length: 13 residues. CDR1 and CDR2 from the germline V gene are ENHRY and SYGVKD. V was clipped by 4 bases and J by 2 bases, with 9 bases between them. The CDR3 DNA reads as TGTGCCATCAGTGTAGTCCCAACCTACGAGCAGTACTTC. Translation gives CAISVVPTYEQYF.

CDR3 nucleotides: TGTGCCAGCAGTTTTCGCGGGGAGCAGTACGTC. It encodes CASSFRGEQYV. The J gene is TRBJ2-7, the V gene TRBV28; D is perhaps TRBD2 (5 bases). Germline V gene data show CDR1 as MDHEN and CDR2 as SYDVKM. Trimming left V 3 bases short and J 7 bases short, with 7 bases between. CDR3 length: 11 amino acids.

This clonotype was recorded a few times. Its ends do not fully match the called genes, so a read error is possible. This chain uses TRBV5-1 with TRBJ1-2, with TRBD1 matching 9 bases. The CDR3 contains 13 residues. Germline V gives CDR1 SGHRS, CDR2 YFSETQ. CDR3 region: CATSPGTGSGYTF. DNA for the CDR3: TGCGCCACCAGCCCCGGGACAGGGAGCGGCTACACCTTC.

The chain employs TRBV20-1 and TRBJ1-1, with 7 bases that match TRBD1. The junction had 4 bases not matched to a gene; V was cut back by 0 bases and J by 3 bases. Germline CDR1 DFQATT, CDR2 SNEGSKA (reference sequence). The CDR3 contains 14 residues. CDR3 in DNA: TGCAGTGCTAGAGAAACAGGGGCGGACACTGAAGCTTTCTTT. Encoded protein: CSARETGADTEAFF.

This rearrangement joins TRBV20-1 to TRBJ2-2, with 7 bases lining up with TRBD1. The ends lost 7 bases at V and 3 bases at J; junction bases unmatched: 8. The CDR3 contains 14 residues. Germline lookup yields CDR1 DFQATT and CDR2 SNEGSKA (reference sequence). In DNA form, the CDR3 reads TGCAGTGTTCCGGACAGGACTCACACCGGGGAGCTGTTTTTT. Encoded protein: CSVPDRTHTGELFF.

This clonotype has ten or more counts. The chain combines TRBV20-1 with TRBJ2-4, with 7 bases identical to TRBD1. The germline V gene encodes CDR1 DFQATT and CDR2 SNEGSKA (reference sequence). The CDR3 is made up of 16 amino acids. J was trimmed by 6 bases and V by 5 bases; bases with no gene match: 16. This chain's CDR3 is CSAPSLDRINGNIQYF. Written as DNA, the CDR3 is TGCAGTGCTCCATCACTGGACAGGATTAACGGAAACATTCAGTACTTC.

This clonotype was recorded a few times. The junction departs from the called germline gene at one end, perhaps through a read error. The V call is TRBV2, the J call TRBJ1-6; D is unresolved. The CDR3 spans 11 residues. Germline CDR1 SNHLY, CDR2 FYNNEI. CDR3 loop: CASREDSPLHF. CDR3 bases: TGTGCCAGCAGGGAAGATTCACCCCTCCACTTT.

This clonotype showed up just a few times. The V gene is TRBV19, the J gene TRBJ2-2; 10 bases line up with TRBD1. V was pared by 1 base and J by 5 bases, with 4 bases of the junction left unmatched. The CDR3 covers 16 residues. Looked up from germline, CDR1 is LNHDA and CDR2 is SQIVND (reference sequence). CDR3 DNA sequence: TGTGCCAGTAGTATAGTTCGACAGGGGGCAACCGGGGAGCTGTTTTTT. Translating gives CASSIVRQGATGELFF.

The chain joins TRBV20-1 to TRBJ1-1; D is uncertain. Trimming pared 3 bases from V and 7 bases from J, leaving 15 bases between. The CDR3 consists of 13 residues. CDR1 and CDR2 from the germline V gene are DFQATT and SNEGSKA (reference sequence). The CDR3 region has the DNA TGCAGTGCTAGCACGTCGGTGGGATTTGAAGCTTTCTTT. Protein: CSASTSVGFEAFF.